Following are 16 T cell receptor beta chains from one sample sequenced in a study of OX40 agonist ivuxolimab in advanced cancers. This table comes from immunoSEQ multiplex PCR, and its TCRdb copy is limited to in-frame clones, with some not included. The profile shows around 44,000 clones, about 90% of them singletons. Sequencing was performed on CD4+ or CD8+ T cells sorted from blood, taken in a trial of the OX40 agonist ivuxolimab. All receptors derive from an adult with an advanced solid tumor such as melanoma, head and neck, liver or kidney cancer.

This chain connects TRBV5-1 to TRBJ2-7; TRBD1 might be the D (6 bases). Germline CDR1 reads SGHRS; CDR2 reads YFSETQ. This CDR3 is built from 14 residues. V lost 0 bases, J lost 2 bases, and 9 bases lay in between. Here the CDR3 reads CASSLGQVAYEQYF. The CDR3 nucleotides read TGCGCCAGCAGCTTGGGACAGGTTGCCTACGAGCAGTACTTC.

V gene TRBV6-1 combines with J gene TRBJ2-7, with D perhaps being TRBD1 or TRBD2 (6 bases each). This CDR3 has 15 amino acids. V was shortened by 2 bases and J by 5 bases, with 16 bases between the two germline ends. Germline lookup yields CDR1 MNHNS and CDR2 SASEGT. The CDR3, as DNA: TGTGCCAGCAGTGAAATAGGGCGGGACAACCACGAGCAGTACTTC. This codes for CASSEIGRDNHEQYF.

This chain links TRBV30 with TRBJ1-3; unclear D gene. Between the trimmed V and J ends, which lost 0 bases and 0 bases, there was a span of 24 bases. Germline assignment: CDR1 GTSNPN and CDR2 SVGIG (reference sequence). CDR3 size: 20 residues. This CDR3 is CAWSVEYSLSGRPSGNTIYF. The CDR3 coding sequence is TGTGCCTGGAGTGTTGAGTATTCCCTCTCGGGCCGACCCTCTGGAAACACCATATATTTT.

V is TRBV5-1 and J is TRBJ2-1, with TRBD2 as a possible D gene (6 bases). The CDR3 loop spans 15 amino acids. Germline-derived CDR1 and CDR2 are SGHRS and YFSETQ. V was cut by 0 bases and J by 7 bases, with 14 bases left in between. The CDR3 reads CASSLGSSGLNEQFF. The CDR3 DNA reads as TGCGCCAGCAGCTTGGGGAGTAGCGGACTGAATGAGCAGTTCTTC.

The chain couples TRBV4-3 to TRBJ2-1; 10 bases align to TRBD1. The V segment lost 4 bases and the J segment 7 bases; nucleotides outside the gene matches: 10. Germline values: CDR1 LGHNA, CDR2 YSLEER. The CDR3 covers 16 residues. CDR3 protein: CASSLGVGQGRNEQFF. In nucleotides, the CDR3 is TGCGCCAGCAGCCTCGGGGTGGGACAGGGGAGGAATGAGCAGTTCTTC.

V is TRBV6-1 and J is TRBJ1-2, with 8 nucleotides matching TRBD1. The ends lost 0 bases at V and 2 bases at J; junction bases unmatched: 8. Germline V gene sequence: CDR1 MNHNS, CDR2 SASEGT. The CDR3 is 17 residues long. Here the CDR3 DNA reads TGTGCCAGCAGTGAAGCAAGACAGGGGACACTAAACTATGGCTACACCTTC. Its protein product is CASSEARQGTLNYGYTF.

This chain links TRBV6-1 with TRBJ1-3; D remains unclear. Germline V CDR1 and CDR2: MNHNS, SASEGT. There are 13 residues in the CDR3. Trimming removed 6 bases at V and 7 bases at J, with 13 bases between. The CDR3 loop is CASRLYRENTIYF. Written as DNA, the CDR3 is TGTGCCAGCAGACTATACCGGGAGAACACCATATATTTT.

The DNA of the CDR3 is TGTGCCAGCAGTGACTACAGGGCTGGGATTGGAGCTTTCTTT. Protein: CASSDYRAGIGAFF. V and J are TRBV2 and TRBJ1-1; D might be TRBD1 (6 bases). The CDR3 runs to 14 residues. V was clipped by 3 bases and J by 10 bases, with 18 bases between them. Germline V gene sequence: CDR1 SNHLY, CDR2 FYNNEI.

V is TRBV6-5 and J is TRBJ2-1; 8 bases fit TRBD2. The CDR3 has 14 amino acids. The germline CDR1 and CDR2 sequences are MNHEY and SVGAGI. With V trimmed by 2 bases and J by 4 bases, 1 base remained unmatched. The CDR3: CASSYRGGYNEQFF. CDR3 coding DNA: TGTGCCAGCAGTTACCGCGGGGGGTACAATGAGCAGTTCTTC.

The V gene is TRBV30, the J gene TRBJ1-2, with no clear D. This CDR3 contains 14 residues. The V end was cut by 3 bases, the J end by 1 base, with 12 bases between. Germline V CDR1 and CDR2: GTSNPN, SVGIG (reference sequence). The CDR3 DNA is TGTGCCTGGAGCCAAGAAGGGTTTAACTATGGCTACACCTTC. Its protein product is CAWSQEGFNYGYTF. Complete variable domain (other parts from reference TRBV30 and TRBJ1-2): SQTIHQWPATLVQPVGSPLSLECTVEGTSNPNLYWYRQAAGRGLQLLFYSVGIGQISSEVPQNLSASRPQDRQFILSSKKLLLSDSGFYLCAWSQEGFNYGYTFGSGTRLTVV.

The chain employs TRBV6-1 and TRBJ1-2; 7 bases match TRBD1. Germline values: CDR1 MNHNS, CDR2 SASEGT. Trimming removed 3 bases from V and 7 bases from J; junction bases left unmatched: 5. The CDR3 runs 13 residues. CDR3 sequence (DNA): TGTGCCAGCAGTGAGGGCAGGGGGGGTGGCTACACCTTC. It encodes CASSEGRGGGYTF.

The V call is TRBV11-2, the J call TRBJ2-3; 8 bases are shared with TRBD2. The CDR3 consists of 16 residues. The V gene's germline CDR1 is SGHAT and CDR2 FQNNGV. The V gene end was trimmed by 3 bases and the J gene end by 0 bases; junction bases not matched to a gene: 5. CDR3 sequence (DNA): TGTGCCAGCAGCTTTCTAGCGGGCTCTAGCACAGATACGCAGTATTTT. Amino acid sequence: CASSFLAGSSTDTQYF.

The chain recombines TRBV15 with TRBJ1-3; D is uncertain. Germline CDR1 LNHNV, CDR2 YYDKDF (reference sequence). Trimming stripped 0 bases from V and 4 bases from J, with 10 bases between. The CDR3 extends over 15 amino acids. As DNA, the CDR3 is TGTGCCACCAGCAGAGACACGCTGCTCGGAAACACCATATATTTT. It translates to CATSRDTLLGNTIYF.

The chain employs TRBV18 and TRBJ2-7; no definite D call. Germline V gives CDR1 KGHSH, CDR2 LQKENI. V lost 0 bases and J lost 4, with 13 bases in between. The CDR3 consists of 15 residues. For the CDR3, the DNA is TGTGCCAGCTCACCACCGATGTCTCAGGCTTACGAGCAGTACTTC. Translating gives CASSPPMSQAYEQYF.

The chain combines TRBV19 with TRBJ2-1; D not certain. The CDR3 consists of 15 residues. Trimming shortened V by 6 bases and J by 0 bases, and 12 bases separated the two germline ends. Germline CDR1 is LNHDA and CDR2 is SQIVND (reference sequence). CDR3 residues: CASRISWGSYNEQFF. CDR3 DNA: TGTGCCAGTAGGATAAGTTGGGGCTCCTACAATGAGCAGTTCTTC.

This clone showed up just once. The genes are TRBV19 and TRBJ2-1; possible D gene TRBD1, 6 bases. Germline assignment: CDR1 LNHDA and CDR2 SQIVND (reference sequence). V lost 7 bases and J lost 0, with 10 bases in between. The CDR3 loop spans 14 amino acids. The CDR3 region is CASMRGSSYNEQFF. For the CDR3, the DNA is TGTGCCAGTATGAGGGGGAGCTCCTACAATGAGCAGTTCTTC.